The 28 T cell receptor beta chains in this list originate from one sample, sequenced in a study of beta chain features in type 1 diabetes (dated by TCRdb to between 2018 and 2020). Library method: the immunoSEQ multiplex PCR assay. The entire isolated RNA was reverse transcribed using the High Capacity cDNA Reverse Transcription Kit, and thus expressed TCRB transcripts were sequenced. The source is immuneACCESS, and TCRdb retained only in-frame sequences with V and J called. Part of the clones is not carried over; for the studies checked, unresolved V genes explain less than half of this, and the remainder is unexplained. The sample table holds hundreds of thousands of clones, of which 25% to 35% were seen once. The ten most abundant clones make up about 0.06% of the sample. Input material: naive CD4+ T cells from blood. Per the publication, the cell subset or site label means: true naive CD4+ T cells. All receptors derive from a man aged 18 to 29 in good health.

The chain carries TRBV7-8 and TRBJ2-3; no clear D gene. V lost 5 bases, J lost 0 bases, and 12 bases lay in between. Germline loops: CDR1 SGHVS, CDR2 FQNEAQ. This CDR3 contains 15 residues. CDR3 DNA sequence: TGTGCCAGCAGCGCTCCCCAGGAGAGCACAGATACGCAGTATTTT. Residues: CASSAPQESTDTQYF.

This clone was seen more than once but under ten times. V is TRBV5-4 and J is TRBJ2-2; 8 bases map to TRBD1. This CDR3 region has 15 residues. The V segment lost 5 bases and the J segment 7 bases; nucleotides outside the gene matches: 10. CDR1 and CDR2 (germline): SGHNT, YYREEE (reference sequence). The CDR3 nucleotides are TGTGCCAGCAGTTCTGGACAGGGAAGGGTCGGGGAGCTGTTTTTT. This gives the protein CASSSGQGRVGELFF.

This clone has a handful of counts. J is TRBJ2-5 and V is TRBV4-1; TRBD2 agrees at 7 bases. Germline V gene data show CDR1 as MGHRA and CDR2 as YSYEKL. V shed 1 base and J 3 bases; nucleotides not matched to a gene: 2. The CDR3 length is 14 residues. CDR3 in amino acids: CASSQGLAEETQYF. The CDR3, as DNA: TGCGCCAGCAGCCAAGGACTAGCAGAAGAGACCCAGTACTTC.

The J gene is TRBJ2-7, the V gene TRBV14, with D uncertain. Germline assignment: CDR1 SGHDN and CDR2 FVKESK. Deletions cut 0 bases from V and 3 bases from J, with 9 bases between. The CDR3 covers 14 residues. In DNA, the CDR3 is TGTGCCAGCAGCCAAGATCCAGCGAGCTACGAGCAGTACTTC. The encoded protein is CASSQDPASYEQYF.

This clone turned up a few times. The chain uses TRBV11-2 and TRBJ2-3; no reliable D call. The CDR3 runs to 15 residues. Trimming shortened V by 3 bases and J by 0 bases, and 10 bases separated the two germline ends. CDR1 SGHAT and CDR2 FQNNGV come from the germline V gene. The CDR3 nucleotides are TGTGCCAGCAGCTTGGGAAGCGTTAGCACAGATACGCAGTATTTT. Its protein product is CASSLGSVSTDTQYF.

This clone was recorded a few times. The chain uses TRBV18 and TRBJ2-3, with D unclear. CDR1 KGHSH and CDR2 LQKENI come from the germline V gene. Trimming stripped 3 bases from V and 0 bases from J, with 7 bases between. This CDR3 has 14 residues. CDR3 region: CASSPTSSTDTQYF. CDR3 DNA: TGTGCCAGCTCACCTACTTCTAGCACAGATACGCAGTATTTT.

This clone was observed a few times. Other DNA sequences from this sample encode an identical CDR3 as well. The rearrangement joins TRBV9 to TRBJ2-3; 10 positions match TRBD2. The germline V gene encodes CDR1 SGDLS and CDR2 YYNGEE. This CDR3 has 16 residues. The V gene end was trimmed by 0 bases and the J gene end by 1 base; junction bases not matched to a gene: 2. The CDR3 bases are TGTGCCAGCAGCGTAGAGCTAGCGGGGGGCACAGATACGCAGTATTTT. Its translation is CASSVELAGGTDTQYF. Variable domain in full (rest from reference TRBV9 and TRBJ2-3): DSGVTQTPKHLITATGQRVTLRCSPRSGDLSVYWYQQSLDQGLQFLIQYYNGEERAKGNILERFSAQQFPDLHSELNLSSLELGDSALYFCASSVELAGGTDTQYFGPGTRLTVL.

The chain joins TRBV29-1 to TRBJ2-5; perhaps TRBD1 as D (5 bases). CDR3 size: 13 residues. Trimming stripped 3 bases from V and 4 bases from J, with 12 bases between. The germline CDR1 and CDR2 sequences are SQVTM and ANQGSEA. Here the CDR3 DNA reads TGCAGCGTTGATAGGGGAAAGGGAGAGACCCAGTACTTC. This translates into CSVDRGKGETQYF.

This chain links TRBV21-1 with TRBJ2-7; whether TRBD1, the table's D call, matches the DNA was not checked. TRBV21-1 is reported as a pseudogene. The CDR3 totals 15 residues. CDR3 sequence reads: CASSKAQGDFHEQYF. CDR3 nucleotide sequence: TGTGCCAGCAGCAAGGCGCAGGGCGATTTCCACGAGCAGTACTTC.

On this clone: Other nucleotide sequences from this sample produce the same CDR3. The chain is built from TRBV10-3 and TRBJ2-7, with a possible D match to TRBD2 (6 bases). Trimming cost V 8 bases and J 0 bases, with 14 bases left between them. CDR3 length: 14 residues. The germline V gene has CDR1 ENHRY and CDR2 SYGVKD. CDR3 sequence reads: CAISGLADSYEQYF. The CDR3 nucleotides are TGTGCCATCTCGGGACTGGCGGACTCCTACGAGCAGTACTTC.

The chain joins TRBV4-3 to TRBJ2-1; D might be TRBD2 (5 bases). This CDR3 spans 18 amino acids. The V end was cut by 0 bases, the J end by 4 bases, with 19 bases between. Germline CDR1 is LGHNA and CDR2 is YSLEER. As DNA, the CDR3 is TGCGCCAGCAGCCAAGATCGAGGGTTAGGAACCATATACAATGAGCAGTTCTTC. It translates to CASSQDRGLGTIYNEQFF.

Comments on this clone: This CDR3 is also generated by other DNA sequences in the sample. The chain is built from TRBV30 and TRBJ1-4; TRBD1 matches at 9 bases. Germline CDR1 GTSNPN, CDR2 SVGIG (reference sequence). This CDR3 is built from 14 residues. Trimming cost V 0 bases and J 4 bases; bases outside gene matches: 0. The CDR3 region is CAWSVTGGNEKLFF. Written as DNA, the CDR3 is TGTGCCTGGAGTGTGACAGGGGGTAATGAAAAACTGTTTTTT.

The chain joins TRBV29-1 to TRBJ2-4, with 10 bases fitting TRBD1. Trimming at V came to 7 bases and at J to 2 bases, leaving 5 bases not matched to a gene. In germline, CDR1 is SQVTM, CDR2 ANQGSEA. The CDR3 spans 14 residues. As DNA, the CDR3 is TGCAGCGCCCGGACAGGGGGTACCAAAAACATTCAGTACTTC. It specifies CSARTGGTKNIQYF.

This clone was seen more than once but under ten times. This chain links TRBV7-9 with TRBJ2-3; D remains unclear. V was cut by 7 bases and J by 0 bases, with 8 bases left in between. The CDR3 is made up of 13 amino acids. Germline V gene data show CDR1 as SEHNR and CDR2 as FQNEAQ (reference sequence). The CDR3 sequence: CASTPGSTDTQYF. CDR3 DNA sequence: TGTGCCAGCACCCCCGGGAGCACAGATACGCAGTATTTT.

J is TRBJ2-7 and V is TRBV18, with no clear D. The CDR3 totals 14 residues. The germline V gene has CDR1 KGHSH and CDR2 LQKENI. V dropped 0 bases and J dropped 2 bases, with 8 bases sitting between them. CDR3: CASSPPGSPYEQYF. CDR3 sequence (DNA): TGTGCCAGCTCACCACCTGGGTCCCCCTACGAGCAGTACTTC.

About this clone: In the same sample, other DNA sequences code for this CDR3. This chain connects TRBV29-1 to TRBJ2-7; TRBD1 is a possible D gene (6 bases). Germline loops: CDR1 SQVTM, CDR2 ANQGSEA. The CDR3 runs to 12 residues. V lost 6 bases and J lost 1, with 10 bases in between. The CDR3 sequence: CSVRGPSYEQYF. The CDR3 DNA reads as TGCAGCGTCAGGGGTCCTTCCTACGAGCAGTACTTC.

This chain uses TRBV7-3 with TRBJ1-1; D remains ambiguous. From germline, CDR1 is SGHTA and CDR2 FQGTGA. CDR3 length: 14 residues. V lost 5 bases, J lost 4 bases, and 14 bases lay in between. CDR3 sequence: CASSLYPMATEAFF. The CDR3 DNA sequence: TGTGCCAGCAGCCTCTATCCGATGGCCACTGAAGCTTTCTTT. Based on the CDR3 plus reference TRBV7-3 and TRBJ1-1, the full variable domain is GAGVSQTPSNKVTEKGKYVELRCDPISGHTALYWYRQSLGQGPEFLIYFQGTGAADDSGLPNDRFFAVRPEGSVSTLKIQRTERGDSAVYLCASSLYPMATEAFFGQGTRLTVV.

The chain recombines TRBV11-2 with TRBJ2-5; TRBD2 might be the D (5 bases). The CDR3 consists of 11 residues. The V gene's germline CDR1 is SGHAT and CDR2 FQNNGV. The V and J ends lost 4 bases and 9 bases respectively, with 9 bases between them. CDR3 loop: CASSWAGAQYF. The CDR3 DNA follows: TGTGCCAGCAGCTGGGCCGGGGCCCAGTACTTC. Filled out from reference TRBV11-2 and TRBJ2-5, the complete variable domain reads EAGVAQSPRYKIIEKRQSVAFWCNPISGHATLYWYQQILGQGPKLLIQFQNNGVVDDSQLPKDRFSAERLKGVDSTLKIQPAKLEDSAVYLCASSWAGAQYFGPGTRLLVL.

This chain connects TRBV30 to TRBJ2-7; no firm D call. V was shortened by 0 bases and J by 0 bases, with 12 bases between the two germline ends. CDR1 and CDR2 (germline): GTSNPN, SVGIG (reference sequence). This CDR3 region has 15 residues. CDR3 in amino acids: CAWSVPRLLSYEQYF. The CDR3 DNA reads as TGTGCCTGGAGTGTACCCCGGCTTCTCTCCTACGAGCAGTACTTC.

This clone has more than one count but fewer than ten. V and J are TRBV7-2 and TRBJ2-5, with D unclear. From germline, CDR1 is SGHTA and CDR2 FQGNSA. This CDR3 is 14 amino acids long. V was trimmed by 8 bases and J by 8 bases, leaving 21 bases between them. CDR3 nucleotides: TGTGCCAGCTCAATTCGGATACTTGGGCCTACCCAGTACTTC. Its protein product is CASSIRILGPTQYF.

The chain has TRBV15 and TRBJ2-7; D gene unclear. The CDR3 runs to 16 residues. V lost 5 bases to trimming and J lost 2 bases, with 19 bases between them. Germline CDR1 is LNHNV and CDR2 is YYDKDF (reference sequence). The CDR3 loop reads CATSLGLAPSTYEQYF. Written as DNA, the CDR3 is TGTGCCACCAGCTTGGGTCTCGCGCCGTCGACCTACGAGCAGTACTTC.

V is TRBV4-1 and J is TRBJ2-5, with D perhaps assigned TRBD1 or TRBD2 (5 bases each). The CDR3 is 15 residues long. Germline V gene lookup returns CDR1 MGHRA and CDR2 YSYEKL. V gave up 1 base and J gave up 5 bases, with 14 bases separating them. DNA for the CDR3: TGCGCCAGCAGCCAAGGGTGGACTGAGGGGGAGACCCAGTACTTC. The encoded protein is CASSQGWTEGETQYF.

The J gene is TRBJ2-1, the V gene TRBV6-1; 11 nucleotides line up with TRBD2. The CDR3 sequence is 13 residues long. Germline V gene data show CDR1 as MNHNS and CDR2 as SASEGT. The V segment lost 6 bases and the J segment 8 bases; nucleotides outside the gene matches: 3. The CDR3 sequence: CASRIAGGYEQFF. The CDR3, as DNA: TGTGCCAGCAGAATAGCGGGAGGGTATGAGCAGTTCTTC.

Remarks on this clone: Different DNA sequences within this sample yield the same CDR3. This CDR3 reads CASSSGAPDTQYF. The CDR3 DNA sequence: TGTGCCAGCAGCTCAGGTGCCCCAGATACGCAGTATTTT. The rearrangement joins TRBV7-2 to TRBJ2-3; no clear D gene. CDR1 and CDR2 from the germline V gene are SGHTA and FQGNSA. The CDR3 totals 13 residues. The V end lost 4 bases, the J end lost 4 bases, and 9 bases lay between the germline ends.

This clone was picked up a small number of times. V and J are TRBV7-3 and TRBJ2-1; TRBD1 agrees at 7 bases. Germline V gene data show CDR1 as SGHTA and CDR2 as FQGTGA. V lost 3 bases, J lost 10 bases, and 3 bases stayed unmatched. The CDR3 runs 12 residues. Here the CDR3 DNA reads TGTGCCAGCAGCTTCCACAGGGGCGAGCAGTTCTTC. Protein sequence: CASSFHRGEQFF.

Note on this clone: The sample contains more than one DNA sequence encoding this CDR3. This CDR3 is CASSVRGGTDTQYF. The CDR3 DNA reads as TGTGCCAGCAGCGTACGGGGGGGCACAGATACGCAGTATTTT. The rearrangement uses TRBV9 and TRBJ2-3; 7 bases fit TRBD2. CDR1 and CDR2 (germline): SGDLS, YYNGEE. This CDR3 has 14 residues. The J segment lost 1 base and the V segment lost 1 base, leaving 0 bases of the junction unmatched.

The J gene is TRBJ2-7, the V gene TRBV7-2, with D unclear. The CDR3 consists of 13 residues. Germline V gene sequence: CDR1 SGHTA, CDR2 FQGNSA. The V end lost 2 bases, the J end lost 5 bases, and 10 bases lay between the germline ends. CDR3 loop: CASSLKWDDEQYF. CDR3 nucleotide sequence: TGTGCCAGCAGCTTAAAATGGGATGACGAGCAGTACTTC.

There are a few counts of this clone. The chain combines TRBV30 with TRBJ2-7, with TRBD2 identical over 11 bases. V gave up 2 bases and J gave up 7 bases; unmatched junction bases: 7. In germline, CDR1 is GTSNPN, CDR2 SVGIG (reference sequence). The CDR3 consists of 14 residues. Here the CDR3 reads CAWSPLAGGQEQYF. The CDR3 region has the DNA TGTGCCTGGAGTCCCCTAGCGGGAGGTCAGGAGCAGTACTTC.